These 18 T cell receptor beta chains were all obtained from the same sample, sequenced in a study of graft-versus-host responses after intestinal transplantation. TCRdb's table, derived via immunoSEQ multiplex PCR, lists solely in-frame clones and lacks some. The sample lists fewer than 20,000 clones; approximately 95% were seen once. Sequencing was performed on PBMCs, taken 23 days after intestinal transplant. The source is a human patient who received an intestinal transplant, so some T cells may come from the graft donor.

The CDR3 nucleotides are TGCGCCAGCAGCCAAGGTGGACAGGGGTTTGGTGAAAAACTGTTTTTT. As protein: CASSQGGQGFGEKLFF. This chain joins TRBV4-1 and TRBJ1-4, with 9 nucleotides matching TRBD1. The germline CDR1 and CDR2 sequences are MGHRA and YSYEKL. The V segment lost 1 base and the J segment 7 bases; nucleotides outside the gene matches: 7. The CDR3 extends over 16 amino acids.

CDR3 sequence: CASSLRGGWDTQYF. Here the CDR3 DNA reads TGTGCCAGCAGCTTGCGAGGAGGGTGGGATACGCAGTATTTT. The J gene is TRBJ2-3, the V gene TRBV11-2; tentative D call: TRBD2 (6 bases). CDR1 is SGHAT and CDR2 is FQNNGV in the germline V gene. This CDR3 region has 14 residues. Trimming took off 3 bases at V and 6 bases at J, with 13 bases between the two ends.

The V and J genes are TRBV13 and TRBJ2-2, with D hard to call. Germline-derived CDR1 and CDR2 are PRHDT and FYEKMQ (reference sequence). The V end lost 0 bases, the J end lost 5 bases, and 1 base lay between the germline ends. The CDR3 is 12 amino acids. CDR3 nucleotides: TGTGCCAGCAGCTTAGGTACCGGGGAGCTGTTTTTT. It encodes CASSLGTGELFF.

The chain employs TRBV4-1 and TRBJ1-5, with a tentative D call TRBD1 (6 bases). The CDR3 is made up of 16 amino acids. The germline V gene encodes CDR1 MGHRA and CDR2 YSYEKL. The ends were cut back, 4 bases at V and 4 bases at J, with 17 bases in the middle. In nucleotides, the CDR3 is TGCGCCAGCAGCCCCCTAGGGGGGTTTTCTAATCAGCCCCAGCATTTT. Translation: CASSPLGGFSNQPQHF.

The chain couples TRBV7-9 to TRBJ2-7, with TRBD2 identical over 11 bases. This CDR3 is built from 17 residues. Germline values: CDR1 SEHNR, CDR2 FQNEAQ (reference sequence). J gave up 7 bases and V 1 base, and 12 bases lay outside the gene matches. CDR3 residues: CASSLEGLAGGRGEQYF. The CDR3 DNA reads TGTGCCAGCAGCTTAGAGGGCCTAGCGGGAGGAAGGGGGGAGCAGTACTTC.

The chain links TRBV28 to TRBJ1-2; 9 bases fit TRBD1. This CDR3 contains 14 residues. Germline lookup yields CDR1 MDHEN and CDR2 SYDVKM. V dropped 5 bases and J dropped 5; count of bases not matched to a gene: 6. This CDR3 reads CASSITGGGYGYTF. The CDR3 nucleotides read TGTGCCAGCAGTATAACAGGGGGCGGGTATGGCTACACCTTC.

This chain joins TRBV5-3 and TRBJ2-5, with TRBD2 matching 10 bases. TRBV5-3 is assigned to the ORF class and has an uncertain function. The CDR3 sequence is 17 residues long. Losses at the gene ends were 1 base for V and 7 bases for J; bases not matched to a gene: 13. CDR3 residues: CARSLLLAGTFLATQYF. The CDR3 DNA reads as TGTGCCAGAAGCTTGCTACTAGCGGGGACGTTTCTTGCGACCCAGTACTTC.

CDR3 sequence reads: CAWSWGQGGNTEAFF. DNA for the CDR3: TGTGCCTGGAGTTGGGGGCAGGGAGGGAACACTGAAGCTTTCTTT. The chain uses TRBV30 and TRBJ1-1, with D perhaps TRBD1 (6 bases). This CDR3 spans 15 amino acids. Trimming removed 2 bases from V and 1 base from J, with 14 bases in between. The germline V gene has CDR1 GTSNPN and CDR2 SVGIG (reference sequence). Combining the CDR3 with reference TRBV30 and TRBJ1-1 gives the whole variable domain SQTIHQWPATLVQPVGSPLSLECTVEGTSNPNLYWYRQAAGRGLQLLFYSVGIGQISSEVPQNLSASRPQDRQFILSSKKLLLSDSGFYLCAWSWGQGGNTEAFFGQGTRLTVV.

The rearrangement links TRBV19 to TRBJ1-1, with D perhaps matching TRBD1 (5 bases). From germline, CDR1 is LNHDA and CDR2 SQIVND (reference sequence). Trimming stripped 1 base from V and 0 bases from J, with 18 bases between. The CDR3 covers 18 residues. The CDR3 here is CASSIGWVRDTMNTEAFF. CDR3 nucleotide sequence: TGTGCCAGTAGTATAGGTTGGGTCAGGGATACCATGAACACTGAAGCTTTCTTT.

CDR3 nucleotides: TGCGCCAGCAGCGCGGGACTAGCGGGGAACTCCTACGAGCAGTACTTC. This gives the protein CASSAGLAGNSYEQYF. The chain joins TRBV4-1 to TRBJ2-7; 13 nucleotides match TRBD2. This CDR3 has 16 amino acids. With V trimmed by 5 bases and J by 0 bases, 4 bases remained unmatched. Germline loops: CDR1 MGHRA, CDR2 YSYEKL.

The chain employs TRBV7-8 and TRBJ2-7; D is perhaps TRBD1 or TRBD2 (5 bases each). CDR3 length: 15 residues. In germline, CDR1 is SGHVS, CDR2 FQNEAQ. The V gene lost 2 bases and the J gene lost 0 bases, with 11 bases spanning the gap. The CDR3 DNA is TGTGCCAGCAGCTTATTCGCAGGGAGCTCCTACGAGCAGTACTTC. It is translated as CASSLFAGSSYEQYF.

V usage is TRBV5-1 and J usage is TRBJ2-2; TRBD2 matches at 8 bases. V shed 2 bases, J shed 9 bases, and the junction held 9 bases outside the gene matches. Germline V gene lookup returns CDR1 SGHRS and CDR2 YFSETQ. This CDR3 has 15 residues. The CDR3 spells CASSFDIAGLRELFF. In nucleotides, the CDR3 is TGCGCCAGCAGCTTTGATATAGCGGGACTCAGGGAGCTGTTTTTT.

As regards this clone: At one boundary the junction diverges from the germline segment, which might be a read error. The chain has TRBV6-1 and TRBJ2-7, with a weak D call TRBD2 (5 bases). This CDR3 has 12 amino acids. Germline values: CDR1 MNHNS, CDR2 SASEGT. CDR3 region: CASGESGGEQYF. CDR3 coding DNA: TGTGCCAGCGGTGAAAGCGGCGGCGAGCAGTACTTC.

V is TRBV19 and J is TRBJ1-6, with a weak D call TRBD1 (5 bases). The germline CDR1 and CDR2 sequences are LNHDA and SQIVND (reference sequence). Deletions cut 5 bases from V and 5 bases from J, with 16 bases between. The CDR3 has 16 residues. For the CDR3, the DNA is TGTGCCAGTAGTGCGGACAATGGAGTAAATAATTCACCCCTCCACTTT. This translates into CASSADNGVNNSPLHF.

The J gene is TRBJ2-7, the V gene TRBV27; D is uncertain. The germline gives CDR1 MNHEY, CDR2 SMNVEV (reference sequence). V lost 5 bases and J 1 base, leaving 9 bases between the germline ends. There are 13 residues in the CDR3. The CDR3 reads CASSLARSYEQYF. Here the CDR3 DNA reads TGTGCCAGCAGTCTGGCTAGATCCTACGAGCAGTACTTC.

This chain's CDR3 is CASSLSEDVGLAGQETQYF. DNA for the CDR3: TGTGCCAGCTCACTCTCGGAAGATGTGGGACTAGCGGGACAAGAGACCCAGTACTTC. The chain carries TRBV18 and TRBJ2-5; 13 nucleotides align to TRBD2. Per germline, CDR1 KGHSH and CDR2 LQKENI. V shed 4 bases, J shed 2 bases, and the junction held 13 bases outside the gene matches. This CDR3 is built from 19 residues. The full variable domain, in which reference TRBV18 and TRBJ2-5 provide the parts outside the CDR3, is NAGVMQNPRHLVRRRGQEARLRCSPMKGHSHVYWYRQLPEEGLKFMVYLQKENIIDESGMPKERFSAEFPKEGPSILRIQQVVRGDSAAYFCASSLSEDVGLAGQETQYFGPGTRLLVL.

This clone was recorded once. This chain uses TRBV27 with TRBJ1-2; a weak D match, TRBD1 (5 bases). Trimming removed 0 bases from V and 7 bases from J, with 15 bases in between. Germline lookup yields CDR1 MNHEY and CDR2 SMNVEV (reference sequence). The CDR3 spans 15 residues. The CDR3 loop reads CASSLSAGLQFGYTF. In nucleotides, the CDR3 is TGTGCCAGCAGTTTATCGGCGGGACTACAATTTGGCTACACCTTC.

The CDR3 region is CASMVDRDTYNEQFF. CDR3 sequence (DNA): TGTGCCAGTATGGTCGACAGGGACACCTACAATGAGCAGTTCTTC. This chain connects TRBV19 to TRBJ2-1; 7 bases are shared with TRBD1. The length of the CDR3 is 15 residues. V trimming: 7 bases; J trimming: 2 bases; junction bases outside the gene matches: 8. Germline loops: CDR1 LNHDA, CDR2 SQIVND (reference sequence). The whole variable domain, remainder taken from reference TRBV19 and TRBJ2-1, is DGGITQSPKYLFRKEGQNVTLSCEQNLNHDAMYWYRQDPGQGLRLIYYSQIVNDFQKGDIAEGYSVSREKKESFPLTVTSAQKNPTAFYLCASMVDRDTYNEQFFGPGTRLTVL.